The 25 T cell receptor beta chains in this list originate from one sample, sequenced in a study of T cells expressing NK-cell markers. No DNA is given; TCRdb re-called the 5' RACE reads and lists each CDR3 protein once. The table lists approximately 460,000 distinct CDR3 sequences. Input material: blood T cells: a sorted CD56 or NKG2C T cell subset, CD4+ or CD8+ T cells, or bulk PBMC T cells (not recorded which). The source is a woman between 18 and 69 years old in good health.

The gene calls are TRBV12-3 or TRBV12-4 and TRBJ2-3; the D gene TCRdb calls, TRBD1, cannot be checked with no DNA. The CDR3 runs to 14 residues. CDR3 protein: CASSSTGVTDTQYF.

The chain combines TRBV29-1 with TRBJ1-1; the TRBD1 assignment by TCRdb is unverifiable without DNA. The length of the CDR3 is 12 residues. The germline gives CDR1 SQVTM, CDR2 ANQGSEA. The CDR3: CSSATANTEAFF. The full variable domain, rest sourced from reference TRBV29-1 and TRBJ1-1, is SAVISQKPSRDICQRGTSLTIQCQVDSQVTMMFWYRQQPGQSLTLIATANQGSEATYESGFVIDKFPISRPNLTFSTLTVSNMSPEDSSIYLCSSATANTEAFFGQGTRLTVV.

J is TRBJ1-5 and V is TRBV7-3. The CDR3 is 14 amino acids. Germline loops: CDR1 SGHTA, CDR2 FQGTGA. The CDR3 here is CASSASGPNQPQHF.

The chain combines TRBV6-5 with TRBJ1-1. Germline CDR1 is MNHEY and CDR2 is SVGAGI. The CDR3 loop spans 13 amino acids. CDR3 loop: CASSYSRESVAFF.

The chain links TRBV2 to TRBJ1-1; no DNA is available, so the TRBD1 call from TCRdb remains unchecked. The CDR3 extends over 14 amino acids. Germline CDR1 SNHLY, CDR2 FYNNEI. This chain's CDR3 is CASSQGNRGTEAFF.

This sequence joins TRBV29-1 and TRBJ1-2. Germline assignment: CDR1 SQVTM and CDR2 ANQGSEA. The CDR3 extends over 12 amino acids. The CDR3 region is CSVERRGYGYTF.

This chain uses TRBV7-9 with TRBJ2-2; without DNA, the TCRdb call of TRBD1 cannot be checked. CDR1 and CDR2 (germline): SEHNR, FQNEAQ (reference sequence). The CDR3 is 16 amino acids. The chain's CDR3 is CASSLAPGPNTGELFF.

J is TRBJ2-3 and V is TRBV5-5. The CDR3 sequence is 18 residues long. The germline gives CDR1 SGHKS, CDR2 YYEKEE (reference sequence). The CDR3 reads CASSLGPIRGLSTDTQYF.

V usage is TRBV11-2 and J usage is TRBJ1-3; the D gene TCRdb calls, TRBD1, cannot be checked with no DNA. The CDR3 runs to 15 residues. Germline V gives CDR1 SGHAT, CDR2 FQNNGV. The CDR3 sequence: CASSLVALSGNTIYF.

The chain has TRBV7-9 and TRBJ1-4; TCRdb returns TRBD1, unconfirmable since there is no DNA. The CDR3 loop spans 14 amino acids. Germline CDR1 reads SEHNR; CDR2 reads FQNEAQ (reference sequence). The CDR3 region is CASSRGPTNEKLFF. The full variable domain, in which reference TRBV7-9 and TRBJ1-4 provide the parts outside the CDR3, is DTGVSQNPRHKITKRGQNVTFRCDPISEHNRLYWYRQTLGQGPEFLTYFQNEAQLEKSRLLSDRFSAERPKGSFSTLEIQRTEQGDSAMYLCASSRGPTNEKLFFGSGTQLSVL.

V gene TRBV7-9 combines with J gene TRBJ2-1. Per germline, CDR1 SEHNR and CDR2 FQNEAQ (reference sequence). This CDR3 has 12 amino acids. The CDR3 sequence is CASSQLYNEQFF.

This chain joins TRBV7-8 and TRBJ1-6. Germline lookup yields CDR1 SGHVS and CDR2 FQNEAQ. CDR3 length: 16 residues. This chain's CDR3 is CASSTQFGTVNSPLHF.

V and J are TRBV12-3 or TRBV12-4 and TRBJ2-3; as DNA is missing, the TRBD1 call by TCRdb cannot be tested. The CDR3 sequence is 12 residues long. This chain's CDR3 is CASGRGLDTQYF.

V gene TRBV20-1 combines with J gene TRBJ2-1; TCRdb reports TRBD2, a call that lacks DNA to check it against. The CDR3 is 12 amino acids. Germline lookup yields CDR1 DFQATT and CDR2 SNEGSKA (reference sequence). CDR3 protein: CSARIAGGLQFF.

This chain uses TRBV12-3 or TRBV12-4 with TRBJ1-5. This CDR3 has 13 residues. CDR3 sequence: CASSLAPGEPQHF.

V gene TRBV24-1 combines with J gene TRBJ2-1; there is no DNA to check the TCRdb D call of TRBD1. The CDR3 has 16 amino acids. Germline V gene data show CDR1 as KGHDR and CDR2 as SFDVKD. This CDR3 is CATSDSGTVSYNEQFF.

The chain uses TRBV13 and TRBJ2-5; the TCRdb D gene call, TRBD2, has no DNA to confirm it. The CDR3 totals 16 residues. From germline, CDR1 is PRHDT and CDR2 FYEKMQ (reference sequence). Here the CDR3 reads CASSLEGGGIQETQYF.

This rearrangement joins TRBV20-1 to TRBJ1-5; TCRdb outputs TRBD1, but without DNA this stays unchecked. The CDR3 is 14 amino acids. The germline gives CDR1 DFQATT, CDR2 SNEGSKA (reference sequence). This chain's CDR3 is CSATDRDFDQPQHF.

The J gene is TRBJ2-3, the V gene TRBV27; there is no DNA to check the TCRdb D call of TRBD1. In germline, CDR1 is MNHEY, CDR2 SMNVEV (reference sequence). CDR3 length equals 18 residues. CDR3 region: CASSPHPQGRTTTDTQYF.

The V call is TRBV4-3, the J call TRBJ1-6; there is no DNA to check the TCRdb D call of TRBD1. In germline, CDR1 is LGHNA, CDR2 YSLEER. The CDR3 has 18 amino acids. CDR3 sequence reads: CASSQLRDSSSYNSPLHF.

This sequence joins TRBV20-1 and TRBJ2-7; without DNA, the TCRdb call of TRBD1 cannot be checked. Germline V gene lookup returns CDR1 DFQATT and CDR2 SNEGSKA (reference sequence). The CDR3 extends over 14 amino acids. This chain's CDR3 is CSARDRQGSYEQYF.

The rearrangement links TRBV10-3 to TRBJ2-1; TCRdb calls TRBD2, which cannot be checked without DNA. The CDR3 is 16 residues long. Per germline, CDR1 ENHRY and CDR2 SYGVKD. CDR3: CAISPSTSGGYNEQFF.

The V gene is TRBV20-1, the J gene TRBJ1-2; TCRdb designates TRBD1, a call that cannot be tested without DNA. The CDR3 runs to 14 residues. Germline CDR1 and CDR2: DFQATT and SNEGSKA (reference sequence). The CDR3 spells CSAREGGKGYGYTF.

The rearrangement uses TRBV9 and TRBJ2-1. Germline V gene data show CDR1 as SGDLS and CDR2 as YYNGEE. This CDR3 has 13 residues. The CDR3 loop reads CASNSASYNEQFF.

The chain uses TRBV6-1 and TRBJ1-2; the D call of TRBD1 rests on TCRdb alone, since no DNA is present to check it. This CDR3 spans 16 amino acids. CDR1 MNHNS and CDR2 SASEGT come from the germline V gene. CDR3 loop: CASSLQGRGLQGGYTF.